This record looks at one T cell receptor beta chain sequence and its context. Trimming cost V 4 bases and J 0 bases, with 4 bases left between them. Germline CDR1 is MGHRA and CDR2 is YSYEKL. CDR3 length: 13 amino acids. The sample belongs to a study of blood T cell repertoires in COVID-19. Study information: The cDNA or gDNA used as material had been derived from T cells, B-cell-depleted T cells, or PBMCs.

In the original processing: Using reference gene primer amplification, nucleated cell counts were estimated. Data came from immunoSEQ multiplex PCR; TCRdb stores just in-frame clones and leaves some out. V, J and clone size reflect that table, while D and trimming were determined from the DNA. The sample carries more than 110,000 clones, 82% recorded once. Material: peripheral blood. This clonotype originated in a woman older than 75 with acute or convalescent COVID-19. The chain is built from TRBV4-1 and TRBJ1-3; D is uncertain. The CDR3 DNA follows: TGCGCCAGCAGCCTCATCTCTGGAAACACCATATATTTT. Protein: CASSLISGNTIYF.